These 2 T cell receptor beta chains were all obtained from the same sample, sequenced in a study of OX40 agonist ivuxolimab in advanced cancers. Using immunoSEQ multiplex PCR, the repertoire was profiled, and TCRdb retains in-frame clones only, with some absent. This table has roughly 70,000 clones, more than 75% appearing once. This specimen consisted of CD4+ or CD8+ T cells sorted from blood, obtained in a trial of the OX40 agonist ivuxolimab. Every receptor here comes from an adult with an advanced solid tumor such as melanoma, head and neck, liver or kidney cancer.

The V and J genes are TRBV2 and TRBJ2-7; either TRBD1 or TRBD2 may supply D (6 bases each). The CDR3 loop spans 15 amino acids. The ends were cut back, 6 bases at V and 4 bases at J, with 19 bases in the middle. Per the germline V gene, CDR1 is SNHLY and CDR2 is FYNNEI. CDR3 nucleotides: TGTGCCAGCAGATCTTTGGGACGGGGGCTGTACGAGCAGTACTTC. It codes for CASRSLGRGLYEQYF.

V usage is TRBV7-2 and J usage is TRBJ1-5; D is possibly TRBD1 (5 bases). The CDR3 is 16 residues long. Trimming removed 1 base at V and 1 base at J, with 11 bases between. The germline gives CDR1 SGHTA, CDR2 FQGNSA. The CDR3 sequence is CASSLGGGRSNQPQHF. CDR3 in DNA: TGTGCCAGCAGCTTAGGGGGGGGAAGGAGCAATCAGCCCCAGCATTTT.